This TCR beta chain emerged from a study of response to subunit inactivated influenza vaccine. The study, taken as a whole, reports: It was the authors' suggestion that each seasonal influenza vaccination recruits few new T cells.

A word on this clonotype: Antigen: not known.

TCRdb re-derived calls from the RT-PCR reads in MiXCR, one entry per CDR3 protein. The profile shows fewer than 350,000 distinct CDR3 sequences, roughly 22% of them singletons. The V end lost 7 bases, the J end lost 3 bases, and 6 bases lay between the germline ends. Germline loops: CDR1 MNHNY, CDR2 SVGAGI (reference sequence). This CDR3 is built from 12 residues. The sequence was collected from a man aged 45 to 75 who received an inactivated influenza vaccine. The sample here was PBMCs from blood, taken around 22 months after vaccination. The chain carries TRBV6-6 and TRBJ1-4; D not resolved. Written as DNA, the CDR3 is TGTGCCAGCAAAGAAGCTAATGAAAAACTGTTTTTT. Protein: CASKEANEKLFF.